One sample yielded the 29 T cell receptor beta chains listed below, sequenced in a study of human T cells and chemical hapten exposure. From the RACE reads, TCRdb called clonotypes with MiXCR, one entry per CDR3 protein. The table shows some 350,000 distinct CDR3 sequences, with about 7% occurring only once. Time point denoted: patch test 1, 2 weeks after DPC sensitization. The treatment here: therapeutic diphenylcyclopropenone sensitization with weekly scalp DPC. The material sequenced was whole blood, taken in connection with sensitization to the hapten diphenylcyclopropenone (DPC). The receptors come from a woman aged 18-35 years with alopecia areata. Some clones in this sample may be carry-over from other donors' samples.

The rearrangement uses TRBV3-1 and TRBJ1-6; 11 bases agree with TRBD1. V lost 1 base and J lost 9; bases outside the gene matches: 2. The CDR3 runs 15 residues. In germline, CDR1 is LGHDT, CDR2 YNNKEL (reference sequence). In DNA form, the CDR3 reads TGTGCCAGCAGCCAAGCCGGGACAGGGGGTTCACCCCTCCACTTT. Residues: CASSQAGTGGSPLHF.

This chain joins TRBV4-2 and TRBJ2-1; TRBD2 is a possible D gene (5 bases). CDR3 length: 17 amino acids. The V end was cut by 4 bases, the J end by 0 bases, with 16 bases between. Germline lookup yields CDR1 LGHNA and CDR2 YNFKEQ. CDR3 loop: CASSRQEVFSSYNEQFF. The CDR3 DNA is TGTGCCAGCAGCCGCCAGGAGGTATTTAGCTCCTACAATGAGCAGTTCTTC.

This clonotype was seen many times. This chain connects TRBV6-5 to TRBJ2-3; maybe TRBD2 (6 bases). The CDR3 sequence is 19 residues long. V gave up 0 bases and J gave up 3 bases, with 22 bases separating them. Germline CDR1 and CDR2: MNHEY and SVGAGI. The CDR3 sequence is CASSYSLSPESGGTDTQYF. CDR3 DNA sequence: TGTGCCAGCAGTTACTCATTAAGCCCTGAATCCGGGGGTACAGATACGCAGTATTTT.

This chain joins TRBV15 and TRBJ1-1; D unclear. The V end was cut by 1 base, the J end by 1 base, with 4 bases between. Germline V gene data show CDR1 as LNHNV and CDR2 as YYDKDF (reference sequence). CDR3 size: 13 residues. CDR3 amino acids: CATSRAGNTEAFF. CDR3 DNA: TGTGCCACCAGCAGAGCAGGGAACACTGAAGCTTTCTTT.

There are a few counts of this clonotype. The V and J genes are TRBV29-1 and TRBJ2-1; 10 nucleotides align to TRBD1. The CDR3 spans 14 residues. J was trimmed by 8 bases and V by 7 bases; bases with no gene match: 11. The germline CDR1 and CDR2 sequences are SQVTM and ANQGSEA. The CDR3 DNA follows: TGCAGCGCTCCGGGACAGGGGCCCCTGGATGAGCAGTTCTTC. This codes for CSAPGQGPLDEQFF.

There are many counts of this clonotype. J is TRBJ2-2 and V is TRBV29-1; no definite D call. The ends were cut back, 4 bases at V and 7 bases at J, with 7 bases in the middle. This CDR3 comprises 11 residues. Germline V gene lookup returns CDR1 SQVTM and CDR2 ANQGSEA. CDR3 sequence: CSVGSDGELFF. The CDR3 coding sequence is TGCAGCGTTGGCTCGGACGGGGAGCTGTTTTTT.

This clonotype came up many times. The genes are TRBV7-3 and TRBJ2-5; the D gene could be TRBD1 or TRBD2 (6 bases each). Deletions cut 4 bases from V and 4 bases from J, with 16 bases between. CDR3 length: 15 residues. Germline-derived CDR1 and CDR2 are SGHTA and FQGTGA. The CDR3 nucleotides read TGTGCCAGCAGCTCCCTCGGGGGCGCGGGAGAGACCCAGTACTTC. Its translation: CASSSLGGAGETQYF.

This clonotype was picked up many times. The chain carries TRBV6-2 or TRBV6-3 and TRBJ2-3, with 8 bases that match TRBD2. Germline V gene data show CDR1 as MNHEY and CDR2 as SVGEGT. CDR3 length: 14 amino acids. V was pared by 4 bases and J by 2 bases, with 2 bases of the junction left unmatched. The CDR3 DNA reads TGTGCCAGCAGTTGGCGGGGGGACACAGATACGCAGTATTTT. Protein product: CASSWRGDTDTQYF.

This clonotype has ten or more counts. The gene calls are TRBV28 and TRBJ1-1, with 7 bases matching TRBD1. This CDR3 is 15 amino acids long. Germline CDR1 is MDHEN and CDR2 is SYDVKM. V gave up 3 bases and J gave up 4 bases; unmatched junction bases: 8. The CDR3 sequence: CASSLVRGSGTEAFF. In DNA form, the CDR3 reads TGTGCCAGCAGTTTGGTCAGGGGGTCGGGCACTGAAGCTTTCTTT.

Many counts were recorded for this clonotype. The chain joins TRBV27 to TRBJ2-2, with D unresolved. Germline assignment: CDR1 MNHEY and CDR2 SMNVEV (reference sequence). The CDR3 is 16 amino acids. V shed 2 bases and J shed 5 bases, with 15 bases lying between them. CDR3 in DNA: TGTGCCAGCAGTTTAACCCCCTGGAGAGGAACCGGGGAGCTGTTTTTT. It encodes CASSLTPWRGTGELFF.

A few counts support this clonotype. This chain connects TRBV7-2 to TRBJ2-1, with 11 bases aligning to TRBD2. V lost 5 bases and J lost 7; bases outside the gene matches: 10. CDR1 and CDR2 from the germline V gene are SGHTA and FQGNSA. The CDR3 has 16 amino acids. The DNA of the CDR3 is TGTGCCAGCAGCCTCATTAGCGGGGGGGCTATAAATGAGCAGTTCTTC. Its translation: CASSLISGGAINEQFF. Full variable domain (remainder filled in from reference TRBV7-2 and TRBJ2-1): GAGVSQSPSNKVTEKGKDVELRCDPISGHTALYWYRQSLGQGLEFLIYFQGNSAPDKSGLPSDRFSAERTGGSVSTLTIQRTQQEDSAVYLCASSLISGGAINEQFFGPGTRLTVL.

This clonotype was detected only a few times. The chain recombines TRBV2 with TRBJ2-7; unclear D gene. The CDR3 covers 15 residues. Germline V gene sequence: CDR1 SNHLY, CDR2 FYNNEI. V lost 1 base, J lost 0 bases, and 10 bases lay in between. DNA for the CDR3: TGTGCCAGCAGTGAAGTCGGGCCCCGCTCCTACGAGCAGTACTTC. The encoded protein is CASSEVGPRSYEQYF. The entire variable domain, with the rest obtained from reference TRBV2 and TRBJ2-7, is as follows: EPEVTQTPSHQVTQMGQEVILRCVPISNHLYFYWYRQILGQKVEFLVSFYNNEISEKSEIFDDQFSVERPDGSNFTLKIRSTKLEDSAMYFCASSEVGPRSYEQYFGPGTRLTVT.

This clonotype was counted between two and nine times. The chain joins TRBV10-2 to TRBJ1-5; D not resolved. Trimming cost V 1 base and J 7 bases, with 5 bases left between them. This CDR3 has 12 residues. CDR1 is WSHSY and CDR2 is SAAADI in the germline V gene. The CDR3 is CASSEFQQPQHF. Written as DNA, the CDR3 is TGCGCCAGCAGTGAGTTTCAACAGCCCCAGCATTTT.

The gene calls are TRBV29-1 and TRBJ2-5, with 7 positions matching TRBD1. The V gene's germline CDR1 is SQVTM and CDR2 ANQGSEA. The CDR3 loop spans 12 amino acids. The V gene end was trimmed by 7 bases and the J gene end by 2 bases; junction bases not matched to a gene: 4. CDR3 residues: CSAWTGQETQYF. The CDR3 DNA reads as TGCAGCGCCTGGACAGGTCAAGAGACCCAGTACTTC.

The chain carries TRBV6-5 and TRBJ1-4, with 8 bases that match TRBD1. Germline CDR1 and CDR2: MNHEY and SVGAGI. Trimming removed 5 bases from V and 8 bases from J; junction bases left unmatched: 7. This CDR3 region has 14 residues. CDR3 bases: TGTGCCAGCAGTGCGGACAGGGCAGGGGAAAAACTGTTTTTT. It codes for CASSADRAGEKLFF.

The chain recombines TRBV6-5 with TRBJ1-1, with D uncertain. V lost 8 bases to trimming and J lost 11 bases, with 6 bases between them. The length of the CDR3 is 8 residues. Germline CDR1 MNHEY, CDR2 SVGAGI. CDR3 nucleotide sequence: TGTGCCAGCCCCCGGGCTTTCTTT. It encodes CASPRAFF.

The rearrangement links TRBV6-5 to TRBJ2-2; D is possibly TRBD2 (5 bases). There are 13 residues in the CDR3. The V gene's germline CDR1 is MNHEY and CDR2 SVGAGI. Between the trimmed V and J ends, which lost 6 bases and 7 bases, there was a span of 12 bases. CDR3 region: CASSPGSGGELFF. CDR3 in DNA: TGTGCCAGCAGCCCGGGAAGTGGCGGGGAGCTGTTTTTT.

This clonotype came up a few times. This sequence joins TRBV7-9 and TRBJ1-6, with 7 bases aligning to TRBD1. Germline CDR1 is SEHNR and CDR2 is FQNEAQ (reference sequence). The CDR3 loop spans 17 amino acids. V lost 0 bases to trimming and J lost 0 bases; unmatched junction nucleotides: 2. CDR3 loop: CASSLAGQVSYNSPLHF. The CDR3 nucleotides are TGTGCCAGCAGCTTAGCCGGACAGGTCTCCTATAATTCACCCCTCCACTTT.

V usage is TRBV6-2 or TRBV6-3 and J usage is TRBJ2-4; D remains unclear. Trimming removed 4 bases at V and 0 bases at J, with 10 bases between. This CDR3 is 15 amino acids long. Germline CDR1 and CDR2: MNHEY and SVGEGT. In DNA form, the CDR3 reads TGTGCCAGCAGTTCCCGAACCCTAGCCAAAAACATTCAGTACTTC. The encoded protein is CASSSRTLAKNIQYF.

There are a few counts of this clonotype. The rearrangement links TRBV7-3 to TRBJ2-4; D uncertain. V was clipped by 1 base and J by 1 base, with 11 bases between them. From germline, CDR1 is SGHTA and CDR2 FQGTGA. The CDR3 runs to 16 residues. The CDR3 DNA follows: TGTGCCAGCAGCTTAAATCCGGGCTCCGCCAAAAACATTCAGTACTTC. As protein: CASSLNPGSAKNIQYF.

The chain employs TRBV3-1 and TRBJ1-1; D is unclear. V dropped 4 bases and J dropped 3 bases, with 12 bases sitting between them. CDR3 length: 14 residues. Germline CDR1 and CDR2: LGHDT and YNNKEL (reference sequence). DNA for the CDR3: TGTGCCAGCAGCCCAGGCAGTTACTACACTGAAGCTTTCTTT. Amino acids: CASSPGSYYTEAFF.

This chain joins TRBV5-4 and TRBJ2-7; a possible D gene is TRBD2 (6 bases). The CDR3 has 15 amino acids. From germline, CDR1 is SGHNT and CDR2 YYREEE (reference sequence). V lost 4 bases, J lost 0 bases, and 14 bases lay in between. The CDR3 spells CASSAKGLLSYEQYF. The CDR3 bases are TGTGCCAGCAGCGCTAAGGGACTCCTCTCCTACGAGCAGTACTTC. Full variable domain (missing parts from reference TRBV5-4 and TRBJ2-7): ETGVTQSPTHLIKTRGQQVTLRCSSQSGHNTVSWYQQALGQGPQFIFQYYREEENGRGNFPPRFSGLQFPNYSSELNVNALELDDSALYLCASSAKGLLSYEQYFGPGTRLTVT.

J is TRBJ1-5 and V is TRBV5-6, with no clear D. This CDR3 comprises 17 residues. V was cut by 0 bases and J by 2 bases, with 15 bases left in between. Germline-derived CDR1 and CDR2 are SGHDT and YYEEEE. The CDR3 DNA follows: TGTGCCAGCAGCTTGGCGGCCGTCGGATTTGGCAATCAGCCCCAGCATTTT. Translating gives CASSLAAVGFGNQPQHF.

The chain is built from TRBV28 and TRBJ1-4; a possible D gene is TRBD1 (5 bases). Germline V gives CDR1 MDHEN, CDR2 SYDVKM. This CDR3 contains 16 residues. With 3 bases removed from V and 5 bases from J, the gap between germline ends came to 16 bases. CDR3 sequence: CASSFEGRIGNEKLFF. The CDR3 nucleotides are TGTGCCAGCAGTTTTGAGGGGAGAATAGGGAATGAAAAACTGTTTTTT.

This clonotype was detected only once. The DNA of the CDR3 is TGTGCCAGCAGCTCGTACAGGGAGGGGATATATGGCTACACCTTC. This gives the protein CASSSYREGIYGYTF. The V and J genes are TRBV7-9 and TRBJ1-2, with D tentatively TRBD1 (6 bases). The germline CDR1 and CDR2 sequences are SEHNR and FQNEAQ (reference sequence). Trimming removed 4 bases at V and 5 bases at J, with 17 bases between. The CDR3 totals 15 residues.

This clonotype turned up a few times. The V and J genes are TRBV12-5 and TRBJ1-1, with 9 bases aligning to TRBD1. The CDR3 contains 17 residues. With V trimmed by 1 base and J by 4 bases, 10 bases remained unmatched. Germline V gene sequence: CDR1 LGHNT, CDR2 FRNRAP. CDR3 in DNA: TGTGCTAGTGGTTTGGGCACAGGGGGCGGAGGGAGCACTGAAGCTTTCTTT. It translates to CASGLGTGGGGSTEAFF.

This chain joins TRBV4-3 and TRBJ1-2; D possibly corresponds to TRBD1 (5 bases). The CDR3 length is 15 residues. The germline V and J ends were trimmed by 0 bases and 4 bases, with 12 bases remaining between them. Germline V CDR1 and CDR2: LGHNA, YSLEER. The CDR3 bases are TGCGCCAGCAGCCAAGATGCAGGGTTCGGCTATGGCTACACCTTC. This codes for CASSQDAGFGYGYTF.

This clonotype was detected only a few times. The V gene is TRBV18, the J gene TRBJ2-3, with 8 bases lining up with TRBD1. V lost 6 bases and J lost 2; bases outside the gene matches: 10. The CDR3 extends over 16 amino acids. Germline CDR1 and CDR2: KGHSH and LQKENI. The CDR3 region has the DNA TGTGCCAGCTCGGAGCGGACAGGGAGGTACACAGATACGCAGTATTTT. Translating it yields CASSERTGRYTDTQYF.

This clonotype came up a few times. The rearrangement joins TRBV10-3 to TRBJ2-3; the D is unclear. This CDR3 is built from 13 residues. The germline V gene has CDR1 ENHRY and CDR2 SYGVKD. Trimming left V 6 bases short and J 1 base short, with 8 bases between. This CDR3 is CAISGRGTDTQYF. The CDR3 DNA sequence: TGTGCCATCAGCGGTAGGGGCACAGATACGCAGTATTTT.